Listed below are T cell receptor beta chains from one sample, sequenced in a study of tumor and adjacent non-tumor tissue in lung cancer. TCRdb passed the multiplex PCR reads through MiXCR, listing each CDR3 protein once. The sample includes more than 85,000 distinct CDR3 sequences, over 75% of them seen just once. Sequencing was performed on lung tumor tissue. All receptors derive from a man in his sixties or seventies with non-small cell lung cancer. CDR3s include the opening cysteine and the closing phenylalanine or tryptophan. A D gene is named only where the DNA matches it firmly. Clone size, where shown, is once, few, many, or a class for clones that have expanded.

>TRBJ2-7|TRBD1|many|TRBV6-2/TRBV6-3
TGTGCCAGCAGCCCCTTCCGGAAGGGGGCCAACTACGAGCAGTACTTC
CASSPFRKGANYEQYF
>TRBJ1-5|TRBD1|-|TRBV6-1
TGTGCCAGCATTGAAGGGACAGGGGGCGTTCAGCCCCAGCATTTT
CASIEGTGGVQPQHF
>TRBJ2-7|TRBD1|-|TRBV11-2
TGCGCCAGCAGCTCCGGGACAGGGCCCTCCTACGAGCAATACTTC
CASSSGTGPSYEQYF
>TRBJ2-2|-|-|TRBV7-8
TGTGTCAGCAGCGTAAATAGCGGGACAGTTACCGGGGAGCTGTTTTTT
CVSSVNSGTVTGELFF
>TRBJ1-5|-|once|TRBV28
TGTGCGAGCAGTCCCTCGACGTACGGCAATCAGCCCCAGCATTTT
CASSPSTYGNQPQHF
>TRBJ1-1|-|-|TRBV12-3/TRBV12-4
TGTGTCAGCAGCCCATGGGGGGGCACTGAAGCTTTCTTT
CVSSPWGGTEAFF
>TRBJ2-3|-|-|TRBV4-1
TGCACCAGCAGTCCTCACCACACATCGGGTGACCCAGATACGCAGTATTTT
CTSSPHHTSGDPDTQYF
>TRBJ2-3|-|once|TRBV5-6
TGTGCCAACAGCTTGAGTGGGACGGAAAGCAATCAGCCCCAGTATTTT
CANSLSGTESNQPQYF
>TRBJ1-2|-|-|TRBV11-3
TGTGCCAGCAGCCCTGGTGCCAATGGCTACACGTTC
CASSPGANGYTF
>TRBJ1-1|-|-|TRBV12-3/TRBV12-4
TGTGTCAGTAGTTCTCGGGACACACAGAAAGCTTTCTTT
CVSSSRDTQKAFF
>TRBJ2-3|TRBD2|once|TRBV11-2
TGTGCCAGCAGCTTATCAACGAGAGCGGGAGTCGATACGCGGTATTTT
CASSLSTRAGVDTRYF
>TRBJ2-7|TRBD2|-|TRBV6-5
TGTGCCAGCAGACCCTATAGCGGGAGGCCCAAATCCTACGAGCAGTACTTC
CASRPYSGRPKSYEQYF
>TRBJ1-6|TRBD1|-|TRBV11-3
TGTGCCATCAGTCTCGGGACAGGGAATTCACCCCTCTACTTT
CAISLGTGNSPLYF
>TRBJ2-7|-|once|TRBV4-3
TGCGCCGGCAGCCAAGACCGGGATTATGGATACGAGCAGTACTTC
CAGSQDRDYGYEQYF
>TRBJ1-4|-|-|TRBV11-2
TGTACCAGCCGCAGAAGTGGGACAAGTAATGAAAAACTGTCTTTT
CTSRRSGTSNEKLSF
>TRBJ2-7|TRBD2|-|TRBV20-1
TGCAGTGCCGATACTAGCGGGAGAACCTACGAGCAGTACTTC
CSADTSGRTYEQYF
>TRBJ2-5|TRBD2|-|TRBV4-1
TGCGCCAGCAGCCAGGACCATAGCGGGAGAGACCAAGAGACCCACTACTTC
CASSQDHSGRDQETHYF
>TRBJ2-3|-|few|TRBV29-1
TGCAGCTTACTCCCATATGTGATAGGGGGGGACACAGGTACACAGTATTTT
CSLLPYVIGGDTGTQYF
>TRBJ2-2|-|-|TRBV12-3/TRBV12-4
TGTGACAGCAGTTTCCCAGGGACGACGAATACCGGGGAGCTGTTTTTT
CDSSFPGTTNTGELFF
>TRBJ2-3|TRBD2|once|TRBV6-8
TGTGCCATCAGTTACTGGGCCTTACAAGGACGGGGGGTAATTGAGCCCCAGTATTTT
CAISYWALQGRGVIEPQYF
>TRBJ2-7|-|-|TRBV20-1
TGCAGTGCTAGAGAGCCAGGGAACTCCTACGATCAGTACTTC
CSAREPGNSYDQYF
>TRBJ2-7|-|once|TRBV6-2/TRBV6-3
TGTGCCAGCAGTGATTTTTACGAGCAGTACTTC
CASSDFYEQYF
>TRBJ2-2|TRBD2|-|TRBV29-1
TGCAGCGCTGACGTAGCGGGGAGCGCCGGAGAGCTGTTTTTT
CSADVAGSAGELFF
>TRBJ2-2|-|many|TRBV7-8
TGTGCCAGCAGCGTAAATAGCGGGACAGTCACCGGGGAGCTGTTTTTT
CASSVNSGTVTGELFF